A selection of T cell receptor beta chains follows, all from one sample in a study of cytomegalovirus exposure and HLA in healthy donors. Clones were read by immunoSEQ multiplex PCR, and TCRdb kept only the in-frame ones, dropping some. The sample lists roughly 200,000 clones, around 87% occurring once. Sequenced: PBMCs. These receptors were obtained from a boy aged 2-15 years in good health and CMV-seronegative. The CDR3 runs from the conserved cysteine through the conserved F or W. A D gene is named only where the DNA matches it firmly. Clone sizes are given selectively: once, few, many, or a class where the clone is expanded.

d_gene: NA
j_gene: TRBJ1-4
v_gene: TRBV27
abundance: NA
CDR3nt: TGTGCCAGCAGTTCTAGGGGGTTTGGTGAAAAACTGTTTTTT
CDR3aa: CASSSRGFGEKLFF

d_gene: NA
j_gene: TRBJ2-7
v_gene: TRBV27
abundance: NA
CDR3nt: TGTGCCAGCAGTTTACTGCCATCGACATACTCCTACGAGCAGTACTTC
CDR3aa: CASSLLPSTYSYEQYF

d_gene: NA
j_gene: TRBJ2-7
v_gene: TRBV5-5
abundance: NA
CDR3nt: TGTGCCAGCAGCTTGCCCCACTACGAGCAGTACTTC
CDR3aa: CASSLPHYEQYF

d_gene: NA
j_gene: TRBJ2-5
v_gene: TRBV27
abundance: NA
CDR3nt: TGTGCCAGCAGTGGGCAGGGCGAAGAGACCCAGTACTTC
CDR3aa: CASSGQGEETQYF

d_gene: NA
j_gene: TRBJ1-1
v_gene: TRBV11-2
abundance: NA
CDR3nt: TGTGCCAGCAGCTTAGGGAGGAACACTGAAGCTTTCTTT
CDR3aa: CASSLGRNTEAFF

d_gene: TRBD2
j_gene: TRBJ2-7
v_gene: TRBV7-7
abundance: NA
CDR3nt: TGTGCCAGCAGCTTAGAACTAGCGGGCGAGCAGTACTTC
CDR3aa: CASSLELAGEQYF

d_gene: NA
j_gene: TRBJ1-1
v_gene: TRBV19
abundance: NA
CDR3nt: TGTGCCAGTAGCCCTAAGCGGAACACTGAAGCTTTCTTT
CDR3aa: CASSPKRNTEAFF

d_gene: TRBD1
j_gene: TRBJ2-1
v_gene: TRBV2
abundance: NA
CDR3nt: TGTGCCAGCAGTAGACAGGGGTCCTACAATGAGCAGTTCTTC
CDR3aa: CASSRQGSYNEQFF

d_gene: NA
j_gene: TRBJ1-2
v_gene: TRBV28
abundance: few
CDR3nt: TGTGCCAGCAGATGGGATGGCGGGGATCGGTATGGCTACACCTTC
CDR3aa: CASRWDGGDRYGYTF

d_gene: TRBD1
j_gene: TRBJ2-7
v_gene: TRBV18
abundance: once
CDR3nt: TGTGCCAGCTCACCGGGACAGCGAGTTCACGAGCAGTACTTC
CDR3aa: CASSPGQRVHEQYF

d_gene: TRBD1
j_gene: TRBJ1-1
v_gene: TRBV28
abundance: NA
CDR3nt: TGTGCCAGCAGTGTCAGGGGGCGCGGGGAAGGCACTGAAGCTTTCTTT
CDR3aa: CASSVRGRGEGTEAFF

d_gene: NA
j_gene: TRBJ2-4
v_gene: TRBV11-3
abundance: NA
CDR3nt: TGTGCCAGCAGCTTAGCGGAAGGGGACATTCAGTACTTC
CDR3aa: CASSLAEGDIQYF

d_gene: NA
j_gene: TRBJ2-3
v_gene: TRBV4-2
abundance: NA
CDR3nt: TGTGCCAGCAGCCAAGAAGGCAGGGGTCATACGCAGTATTTT
CDR3aa: CASSQEGRGHTQYF

d_gene: TRBD2
j_gene: TRBJ2-1
v_gene: TRBV29-1
abundance: NA
CDR3nt: TGCAGCGTTGAGGGGACTAGCGCCGAAAGCTCCTACAATGAGCAGTTCTTC
CDR3aa: CSVEGTSAESSYNEQFF

d_gene: NA
j_gene: TRBJ1-1
v_gene: TRBV28
abundance: NA
CDR3nt: TGTGCCAGCAGTCCTCACAAGTTAAGAGGCACTGAAGCTTTCTTT
CDR3aa: CASSPHKLRGTEAFF

d_gene: NA
j_gene: TRBJ2-5
v_gene: TRBV4-1
abundance: NA
CDR3nt: TGCGCCAGCAGCCAAAGGGGCCCCCAAGAGACCCAGTACTTC
CDR3aa: CASSQRGPQETQYF

d_gene: NA
j_gene: TRBJ2-7
v_gene: TRBV14
abundance: NA
CDR3nt: TGTGCCAGCAGCAAACGGACGGGACTTAGAGACGAGCAGTACTTC
CDR3aa: CASSKRTGLRDEQYF

d_gene: TRBD1
j_gene: TRBJ1-1
v_gene: TRBV30
abundance: NA
CDR3nt: TGTGCCTGGAGTAACCGGGACAGGGTTTCCACTGAAGCTTTCTTT
CDR3aa: CAWSNRDRVSTEAFF

d_gene: NA
j_gene: TRBJ2-1
v_gene: TRBV5-6
abundance: NA
CDR3nt: TGTGCCAGCAGCGGAGGGGGCCCCACCTACAATGAGCAGTTCTTC
CDR3aa: CASSGGGPTYNEQFF

d_gene: TRBD2
j_gene: TRBJ2-1
v_gene: TRBV9
abundance: NA
CDR3nt: TGTGCCAGCAGCGTAGAGGGAGGGAGCACCTACAATGAGCAGTTCTTC
CDR3aa: CASSVEGGSTYNEQFF

d_gene: NA
j_gene: TRBJ2-2
v_gene: TRBV6-5
abundance: once
CDR3nt: TGTGCCAGCAGTTACATCACTAGACCGAACACCGGGGAGCTGTTTTTT
CDR3aa: CASSYITRPNTGELFF

d_gene: TRBD2
j_gene: TRBJ2-2
v_gene: TRBV5-6
abundance: NA
CDR3nt: TGTGCCAGCAGCTTGGCGGGGGGCACCGGGGAGCTGTTTTTT
CDR3aa: CASSLAGGTGELFF

d_gene: TRBD2
j_gene: TRBJ2-7
v_gene: TRBV5-5
abundance: NA
CDR3nt: TGTGCCAGCAGCTTGGGATCCGGGAGGGGCTCCTACGAGCAGTACTTC
CDR3aa: CASSLGSGRGSYEQYF

d_gene: TRBD2
j_gene: TRBJ2-5
v_gene: TRBV28
abundance: NA
CDR3nt: TGTGCCAGCAGTTTAGGGCTAGCGGGAGCCATGGGAGAGACCCAGTACTTC
CDR3aa: CASSLGLAGAMGETQYF

d_gene: TRBD2
j_gene: TRBJ2-1
v_gene: TRBV2
abundance: few
CDR3nt: TGTGCCAGCAGAGACGCAATACTAGCGGGAGGAAGGAGTGAGCAGTTCTTC
CDR3aa: CASRDAILAGGRSEQFF

d_gene: NA
j_gene: TRBJ2-3
v_gene: TRBV5-1
abundance: NA
CDR3nt: TGCGCCAGCAGCTTGGACAGGAACACAGATACGCAGTATTTT
CDR3aa: CASSLDRNTDTQYF

d_gene: TRBD1
j_gene: TRBJ2-1
v_gene: TRBV18
abundance: NA
CDR3nt: TGTGCCAGCTCAAGGGACAGGGGGTCCAATGAGCAGTTCTTC
CDR3aa: CASSRDRGSNEQFF

d_gene: TRBD1
j_gene: TRBJ1-1
v_gene: TRBV13
abundance: NA
CDR3nt: TGTGCCAGCAGCTTGCCGGGACAGGGAAGATCGGCTTTCTTT
CDR3aa: CASSLPGQGRSAFF